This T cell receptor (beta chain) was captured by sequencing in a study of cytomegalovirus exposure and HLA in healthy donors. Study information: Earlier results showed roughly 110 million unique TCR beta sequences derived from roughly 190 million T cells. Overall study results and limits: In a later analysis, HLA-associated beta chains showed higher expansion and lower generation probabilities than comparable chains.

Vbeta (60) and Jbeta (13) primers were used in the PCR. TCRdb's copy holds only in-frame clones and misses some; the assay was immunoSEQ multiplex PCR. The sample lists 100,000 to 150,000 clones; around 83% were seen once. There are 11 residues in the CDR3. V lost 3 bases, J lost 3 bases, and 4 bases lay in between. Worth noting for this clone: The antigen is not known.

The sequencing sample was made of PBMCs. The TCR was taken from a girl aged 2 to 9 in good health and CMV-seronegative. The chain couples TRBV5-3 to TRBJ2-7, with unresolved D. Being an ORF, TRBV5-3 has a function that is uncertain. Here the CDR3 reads CARSSVYEQYF. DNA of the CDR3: TGTGCCAGAAGCTCAGTCTACGAGCAGTACTTC.